This TCR beta chain was found in a study of blood T cell repertoires in COVID-19. About the study: Both acute and convalescent COVID-19 samples were obtained from the United States, Italy and Spain. Nucleic acid was either cDNA or gDNA, and it came from T cells, B-cell-depleted T cells, or PBMCs.

Study processing details: Estimation of nucleated cell counts was performed using reference gene primer amplification. TCRdb's copy holds only in-frame clones and misses some; the assay was immunoSEQ multiplex PCR. The D gene and trimming were derived from the DNA, and the V and J assignments and clone size from that table. Among just over 200,000 clones listed, 65% to 90% were seen once. This clone was counted a single time. The CDR3 loop spans 14 amino acids. This clonotype originated in a man aged 80 or over with acute or convalescent COVID-19. The gene calls are TRBV21-1 and TRBJ2-5; the tabulated D call, TRBD1, remains unverified against the DNA. TRBV21-1 is deemed a pseudogene. Source material: peripheral blood. CDR3 residues: CAIDWTGARETQYF. CDR3 bases: TGTGCCATTGACTGGACAGGGGCGAGGGAGACCCAGTACTTC.